The next 11 T cell receptor beta chains were all read from a single sample in a study of blood T cell repertoires in COVID-19. Libraries were prepared by immunoSEQ multiplex PCR; TCRdb keeps only in-frame clonotypes and omits some of them. The sample carries more than 95,000 clones, around 80% recorded once. The sequenced sample was peripheral blood. These receptors all stem from a man older than 75 with active or convalescent COVID-19.

The rearrangement uses TRBV4-3 and TRBJ2-1, with 12 bases fitting TRBD2. The trim removed 3 bases at V and 9 bases at J, leaving 6 bases unmatched. The CDR3 length is 15 residues. Per the germline V gene, CDR1 is LGHNA and CDR2 is YSLEER. CDR3 bases: TGCGCCAGCAGCCACTCTAGCGGGGGGGCCTCTGAGCAGTTCTTC. Translation: CASSHSSGGASEQFF.

This chain links TRBV6-4 with TRBJ2-2; 9 nucleotides match TRBD2. The CDR3 spans 16 residues. V was pared by 6 bases and J by 2 bases, with 7 bases of the junction left unmatched. CDR1 is MRHNA and CDR2 is SNTAGT in the germline V gene. The CDR3 region has the DNA TGTGCCAGCAGACCTCAGGGACTAGCTAACACCGGGGAGCTGTTTTTT. Protein sequence: CASRPQGLANTGELFF.

The chain employs TRBV11-2 and TRBJ2-6; TRBD2 might be the D (5 bases). Germline loops: CDR1 SGHAT, CDR2 FQNNGV. V was pared by 2 bases and J by 4 bases, with 18 bases between. CDR3 size: 18 residues. Here the CDR3 DNA reads TGTGCCAGCAGCTTAACCGCAGGAGGAACACCCGGGGCCAACGTCCTGACTTTC. This gives the protein CASSLTAGGTPGANVLTF.

This chain joins TRBV4-3 and TRBJ2-5; 8 bases are shared with TRBD1. This CDR3 is 15 amino acids long. V dropped 3 bases and J dropped 4; count of bases not matched to a gene: 7. The germline V gene encodes CDR1 LGHNA and CDR2 YSLEER. The CDR3 DNA reads as TGCGCCAGCAGCCAGGGATCCAGGGGGCCAGAGACCCAGTACTTC. Translating gives CASSQGSRGPETQYF.

J is TRBJ1-6 and V is TRBV6-2 or TRBV6-3, with unresolved D. The V end lost 1 base, the J end lost 10 bases, and 20 bases lay between the germline ends. In germline, CDR1 is MNHEY, CDR2 SVGEGT. This CDR3 contains 17 residues. The CDR3 protein is CASSYLEGDISGSPLHF. The CDR3, as DNA: TGTGCCAGCAGTTACTTGGAGGGTGACATCAGCGGCTCACCCCTCCACTTT.

This clone has a count of ten or more. The J gene is TRBJ2-7, the V gene TRBV7-3; 7 nucleotides match TRBD2. The CDR3 is made up of 15 amino acids. Germline CDR1 is SGHTA and CDR2 is FQGTGA. The ends lost 1 base at V and 2 bases at J; junction bases unmatched: 5. The CDR3 loop is CASSLRSGTTYEQYF. CDR3 bases: TGTGCCAGCAGCTTAAGATCGGGGACTACCTACGAGCAGTACTTC.

This chain uses TRBV7-2 with TRBJ2-7; D possibly corresponds to TRBD2 (6 bases). The germline CDR1 and CDR2 sequences are SGHTA and FQGNSA. The CDR3 runs to 12 residues. Trimming stripped 4 bases from V and 7 bases from J, with 11 bases between. The CDR3 loop reads CASSSVAGEQYF. The CDR3 DNA follows: TGTGCCAGCAGCTCCGTGGCGGGGGAGCAGTACTTC. Variable domain in full (rest from reference TRBV7-2 and TRBJ2-7): GAGVSQSPSNKVTEKGKDVELRCDPISGHTALYWYRQSLGQGLEFLIYFQGNSAPDKSGLPSDRFSAERTGGSVSTLTIQRTQQEDSAVYLCASSSVAGEQYFGPGTRLTVT.

This rearrangement joins TRBV25-1 to TRBJ1-6; D gene ambiguous. The CDR3 is 15 amino acids. With 2 bases removed from V and 6 bases from J, the gap between germline ends came to 11 bases. Per the germline V gene, CDR1 is MGHDK and CDR2 is SYGVNS. The DNA for the CDR3 is TGTGCCAGCAGTGAACCGATCGGTGTTAATTCACCCCTCCACTTT. Protein sequence: CASSEPIGVNSPLHF.

The chain joins TRBV4-1 to TRBJ2-7, with 10 bases fitting TRBD1. The CDR3 contains 15 residues. J gave up 2 bases and V 5 bases, and 6 bases lay outside the gene matches. CDR1 and CDR2 (germline): MGHRA, YSYEKL. The DNA for the CDR3 is TGCGCCAGCAGCGGACGACAGGGGGCTGCCTACGAGCAGTACTTC. Translated, it gives CASSGRQGAAYEQYF.

The chain recombines TRBV11-3 with TRBJ1-1; 12 positions agree with TRBD1. Germline trimming cut 8 bases from V and 1 base from J; bases unmatched to any gene: 11. Germline V gives CDR1 SGHNT, CDR2 YENEEA. This CDR3 comprises 17 residues. CDR3 sequence (DNA): TGTGCCAGCCAAAACCTAAAGGGACAGGGGGCGAACACTGAAGCTTTCTTT. It codes for CASQNLKGQGANTEAFF.

The rearrangement uses TRBV2 and TRBJ2-5; 8 bases match TRBD2. This CDR3 has 15 amino acids. Germline assignment: CDR1 SNHLY and CDR2 FYNNEI. Germline trimming cut 1 base from V and 1 base from J; bases unmatched to any gene: 2. CDR3 DNA: TGTGCCAGCAGTGAAGTAAGCGGGGGCCAAGAGACCCAGTACTTC. Protein: CASSEVSGGQETQYF.